Listed here are 10 T cell receptor beta chains from one sample, sequenced in a study of blood T cell repertoires in COVID-19. Sequencing was performed with immunoSEQ multiplex PCR; in TCRdb, only in-frame clones are kept and a portion is missing. The sample has about 130,000 clones, around 85% seen once; the top ten hold around 10%. Sequenced: PBMCs or T cells enriched from blood (not recorded which). The origin of the receptors is a man in his fifties who had recovered from COVID-19.

CDR3 DNA: TGTGCCAGCAGCTCCGTTTTGACAGGGAACTATGGCTACACCTTC. It specifies CASSSVLTGNYGYTF. This chain joins TRBV11-3 and TRBJ1-2; 7 nucleotides line up with TRBD1. CDR3 length: 15 amino acids. V was clipped by 4 bases and J by 2 bases; unmatched bases: 7. Germline CDR1 reads SGHNT; CDR2 reads YENEEA.

The chain carries TRBV5-6 and TRBJ2-3, with 13 nucleotides matching TRBD2. Germline CDR1 is SGHDT and CDR2 is YYEEEE. Trimming cost V 4 bases and J 1 base; bases outside gene matches: 9. The CDR3 loop spans 18 amino acids. CDR3 sequence reads: CASSRGLAGKWGTDTQYF. The CDR3 bases are TGTGCCAGCAGCCGGGGACTAGCGGGGAAGTGGGGCACAGATACGCAGTATTTT.

J is TRBJ1-6 and V is TRBV23-1; 9 positions agree with TRBD1. TRBV23-1 is marked as an open reading frame, function uncertain. The CDR3 runs to 15 residues. Trimming at V came to 4 bases and at J to 7 bases, leaving 5 bases not matched to a gene. The CDR3 bases are TGCGCCAGCAGTCCAACGGGACAGGGAAATTCACCCCTCCACTTT. It yields the protein CASSPTGQGNSPLHF.

This sequence joins TRBV5-1 and TRBJ1-1; possible D gene TRBD1, 6 bases. V was pared by 1 base and J by 0 bases, with 10 bases between. The CDR3 is 15 residues long. The germline CDR1 and CDR2 sequences are SGHRS and YFSETQ. The CDR3 DNA sequence: TGCGCCAGCAGCTTGCTAGGGACAATGAACACTGAAGCTTTCTTT. Amino acid sequence: CASSLLGTMNTEAFF. Complete variable domain (other parts from reference TRBV5-1 and TRBJ1-1): KAGVTQTPRYLIKTRGQQVTLSCSPISGHRSVSWYQQTPGQGLQFLFEYFSETQRNKGNFPGRFSGRQFSNSRSEMNVSTLELGDSALYLCASSLLGTMNTEAFFGQGTRLTVV.

The chain is built from TRBV13 and TRBJ1-2; no clear D gene. The CDR3 extends over 13 amino acids. Germline V gives CDR1 PRHDT, CDR2 FYEKMQ (reference sequence). V was pared by 4 bases and J by 1 base, with 7 bases between. The CDR3 here is CASSSGRNYGYTF. CDR3 bases: TGTGCCAGCAGCTCCGGTCGTAACTATGGCTACACCTTC.

The rearrangement uses TRBV9 and TRBJ2-1, with TRBD2 as a possible D gene (7 bases). The germline V gene has CDR1 SGDLS and CDR2 YYNGEE. CDR3 length equals 15 residues. V gave up 5 bases and J gave up 3 bases, with 15 bases separating them. CDR3 residues: CASSPTGGNYNEQFF. The DNA for the CDR3 is TGTGCCAGCAGTCCGACGGGGGGCAACTACAATGAGCAGTTCTTC.

The chain joins TRBV4-3 to TRBJ2-6; 11 bases match TRBD1. This CDR3 spans 17 amino acids. V lost 4 bases and J lost 4; bases outside the gene matches: 6. From germline, CDR1 is LGHNA and CDR2 YSLEER. This CDR3 reads CASSRRTGGAGANVLTF. CDR3 DNA sequence: TGCGCCAGCAGCCGCAGGACAGGGGGCGCCGGGGCCAACGTCCTGACTTTC.

The chain couples TRBV3-1 (or the pseudogene TRBV3-2) to TRBJ2-2; 9 nucleotides align to TRBD1. Trimming removed 2 bases from V and 2 bases from J; junction bases left unmatched: 3. The CDR3 length is 16 residues. Germline CDR1 reads LGHDT; CDR2 reads YNNKEL (reference sequence). CDR3 sequence (DNA): TGTGCCAGCAGCCAACTGACAGGGGGTAACACCGGGGAGCTGTTTTTT. It is translated as CASSQLTGGNTGELFF.

This chain joins TRBV5-1 and TRBJ2-1; the match to TRBD2 covers 7 bases. Germline trimming cut 7 bases from V and 8 bases from J; bases unmatched to any gene: 9. Germline lookup yields CDR1 SGHRS and CDR2 YFSETQ. The CDR3 extends over 13 amino acids. CDR3 bases: TGCGCCAGCCGATTACCGGGGAGGGATGAGCAGTTCTTC. Amino acid sequence: CASRLPGRDEQFF. The whole variable domain, remainder taken from reference TRBV5-1 and TRBJ2-1, is KAGVTQTPRYLIKTRGQQVTLSCSPISGHRSVSWYQQTPGQGLQFLFEYFSETQRNKGNFPGRFSGRQFSNSRSEMNVSTLELGDSALYLCASRLPGRDEQFFGPGTRLTVL.

The rearrangement links TRBV19 to TRBJ1-6; TRBD1 is a possible D gene (5 bases). The V gene lost 4 bases and the J gene lost 7 bases, with 17 bases spanning the gap. The CDR3 spans 16 residues. Germline CDR1 and CDR2: LNHDA and SQIVND (reference sequence). Written as DNA, the CDR3 is TGTGCCAGTAGTACCCTCGGAGGGGTCCTCAATTCACCCCTCCACTTT. Protein: CASSTLGGVLNSPLHF.